The 23 T cell receptor beta chains given below trace back to one sample, sequenced in a study of blood T cell repertoires in COVID-19. The method was immunoSEQ multiplex PCR; TCRdb's version includes in-frame clones alone and lacks a portion of them. The sample contains under 300,000 clones, 86% of which appear only once. The sequencing input was peripheral blood. The origin of the receptors is a woman in her twenties or thirties with active or convalescent COVID-19.

This clone showed up just a few times. The chain is built from TRBV7-3 and TRBJ2-7; 8 bases align to TRBD2. The CDR3 loop spans 16 amino acids. V was pared by 5 bases and J by 5 bases, with 14 bases of the junction left unmatched. Germline V gene data show CDR1 as SGHTA and CDR2 as FQGTGA. CDR3 DNA: TGTGCCAGCAGCCCCAGGTCTCGCGGGGGGCATAACGAGCAGTACTTC. Protein product: CASSPRSRGGHNEQYF.

The V and J genes are TRBV3-1 (or the pseudogene TRBV3-2) and TRBJ2-6; D remains ambiguous. The V end lost 2 bases, the J end lost 5 bases, and 19 bases lay between the germline ends. The CDR3 totals 18 residues. From germline, CDR1 is LGHDT and CDR2 YNNKEL (reference sequence). CDR3 bases: TGTGCCAGCAGCCAACTTAAGATGGGCTACAATAGGGCCAACGTCCTGACTTTC. This sequence encodes CASSQLKMGYNRANVLTF.

J is TRBJ1-1 and V is TRBV7-8, with a weak D call TRBD1 (5 bases). This CDR3 is built from 12 residues. The V end lost 5 bases, the J end lost 4 bases, and 8 bases lay between the germline ends. Germline lookup yields CDR1 SGHVS and CDR2 FQNEAQ. The CDR3 spells CASSPGGTEAFF. The CDR3 DNA sequence: TGTGCCAGCAGCCCGGGGGGCACTGAAGCTTTCTTT.

V gene TRBV6-5 combines with J gene TRBJ1-3; D not resolved. Germline V gives CDR1 MNHEY, CDR2 SVGAGI. The CDR3 totals 11 residues. Trimming cost V 2 bases and J 7 bases, with 3 bases left between them. The CDR3 sequence is CASSYLNTIYF. The DNA for the CDR3 is TGTGCCAGCAGTTACCTGAACACCATATATTTT.

This chain connects TRBV21-1 to TRBJ1-6. TRBV21-1 is given as a pseudogene. CDR3 length equals 15 residues. This CDR3 reads CASSSRRRPNSPLHF. The CDR3 DNA reads as TGTGCCAGCAGCTCCCGAAGGAGGCCTAATTCACCCCTCCACTTT.

J is TRBJ2-1 and V is TRBV5-4; weak D call: TRBD2 (6 bases). This CDR3 comprises 15 residues. Trimming stripped 4 bases from V and 1 base from J, with 12 bases between. Germline V gene sequence: CDR1 SGHNT, CDR2 YYREEE (reference sequence). The CDR3 DNA reads as TGTGCCAGCAGCACTCGGGGGTTTTCCTACAATGAGCAGTTCTTC. Its protein is CASSTRGFSYNEQFF.

The chain joins TRBV5-1 to TRBJ2-2; D gene ambiguous. The V end was cut by 3 bases, the J end by 1 base, with 7 bases between. The CDR3 covers 14 residues. The germline gives CDR1 SGHRS, CDR2 YFSETQ. The chain's CDR3 is CASSSSWNTGELFF. The CDR3 nucleotides read TGCGCCAGCAGCTCCTCCTGGAACACCGGGGAGCTGTTTTTT.

The chain uses TRBV5-1 and TRBJ2-7, with 7 bases fitting TRBD2. V was pared by 0 bases and J by 0 bases, with 9 bases of the junction left unmatched. Germline V gene sequence: CDR1 SGHRS, CDR2 YFSETQ. The CDR3 totals 17 residues. CDR3 residues: CASSLASGGFSSYEQYF. The CDR3, as DNA: TGCGCCAGCAGCTTGGCCTCGGGGGGATTCTCCTCCTACGAGCAGTACTTC.

This clone was counted a few times. The chain uses TRBV7-2 and TRBJ1-1; TRBD1 agrees at 9 bases. This CDR3 has 16 residues. The J segment lost 5 bases and the V segment lost 8 bases, leaving 15 bases of the junction unmatched. Germline V gives CDR1 SGHTA, CDR2 FQGNSA. CDR3: CASSSQGWTGDTEAFF. The CDR3 DNA sequence: TGTGCCAGCTCCTCCCAAGGGTGGACAGGGGATACTGAAGCTTTCTTT.

This clone was seen a handful of times. The rearrangement uses TRBV19 and TRBJ2-1, with TRBD2 identical over 13 bases. The junction had 5 bases not matched to a gene; V was cut back by 5 bases and J by 4 bases. CDR3 length: 16 residues. Germline assignment: CDR1 LNHDA and CDR2 SQIVND (reference sequence). The CDR3 DNA reads TGTGCCAGTAGTCGGCGACTAGCGGGGGGTTACAATGAGCAGTTCTTC. Encoded protein: CASSRRLAGGYNEQFF.

This rearrangement joins TRBV6-1 to TRBJ1-3; tentative D call: TRBD1 (5 bases). The germline V and J ends were trimmed by 0 bases and 5 bases, with 14 bases remaining between them. Germline CDR1 is MNHNS and CDR2 is SASEGT. The CDR3 length is 16 residues. The CDR3 DNA reads TGTGCCAGCAGTGAAGCGCCCCAGGGAATCAGAAACACCATATATTTT. Translation gives CASSEAPQGIRNTIYF.

The V call is TRBV7-9, the J call TRBJ1-1; no reliable D call. V was trimmed by 2 bases and J by 1 base, leaving 5 bases between them. CDR1 is SEHNR and CDR2 is FQNEAQ in the germline V gene (reference sequence). The CDR3 runs to 13 residues. CDR3 region: CASSLLWNTEAFF. The CDR3 bases are TGTGCCAGCAGCTTACTTTGGAACACTGAAGCTTTCTTT.

V and J are TRBV7-3 and TRBJ2-5; weak D call: TRBD1 (5 bases). With 5 bases removed from V and 2 bases from J, the gap between germline ends came to 9 bases. CDR1 is SGHTA, CDR2 FQGTGA, per germline. The CDR3 length is 13 residues. CDR3 DNA: TGTGCCAGCAGCCGCGACAGACAAGAGACCCAGTACTTC. It is translated as CASSRDRQETQYF.

This clone was counted once. The J gene is TRBJ1-1, the V gene TRBV4-2; D not certain. Trimming removed 4 bases at V and 3 bases at J, with 15 bases between. The germline V gene encodes CDR1 LGHNA and CDR2 YNFKEQ. CDR3 size: 15 residues. This CDR3 reads CASSLVTSVDTEAFF. Written as DNA, the CDR3 is TGTGCCAGCAGCCTTGTCACGAGTGTGGACACTGAAGCTTTCTTT.

V and J are TRBV7-2 and TRBJ1-1; 7 bases match TRBD1. J was trimmed by 2 bases and V by 5 bases; bases with no gene match: 14. The CDR3 is 17 residues long. The germline CDR1 and CDR2 sequences are SGHTA and FQGNSA. This CDR3 reads CASSHRRGGGLNTEAFF. CDR3 bases: TGTGCCAGCAGCCACCGCAGAGGAGGGGGCTTAAACACTGAAGCTTTCTTT.

The chain has TRBV12-3 or TRBV12-4 and TRBJ1-2; a weak D match, TRBD1 (5 bases). This CDR3 contains 12 residues. Deletions cut 5 bases from V and 6 bases from J, with 10 bases between. The CDR3 is CASSIRQHGYTF. CDR3 nucleotide sequence: TGTGCCAGCAGTATTAGACAGCATGGCTACACCTTC.

The rearrangement links TRBV11-1 to TRBJ1-3; tentative D call: TRBD1 (6 bases). Germline-derived CDR1 and CDR2 are SGHAT and FQDESV (reference sequence). CDR3 size: 16 residues. V was cut by 4 bases and J by 0 bases, with 13 bases left in between. The CDR3 loop reads CASSSGQTLSGNTIYF. CDR3 nucleotide sequence: TGTGCCAGCAGCTCCGGACAGACACTCTCTGGAAACACCATATATTTT.

The V gene is TRBV6-1, the J gene TRBJ1-5; tentative D call: TRBD1 (5 bases). Trimming removed 3 bases from V and 5 bases from J, with 8 bases in between. The CDR3 length is 13 residues. The germline V gene encodes CDR1 MNHNS and CDR2 SASEGT. Here the CDR3 DNA reads TGTGCCAGCAGTGAGGGGGGGGATCAGCCCCAGCATTTT. Its translation: CASSEGGDQPQHF.

The rearrangement links TRBV5-1 to TRBJ2-7; D ambiguous. V was pared by 0 bases and J by 9 bases, with 10 bases between. The CDR3 loop spans 12 amino acids. The V gene's germline CDR1 is SGHRS and CDR2 YFSETQ. The CDR3 loop is CASSLAGIGQYF. The CDR3 nucleotides are TGCGCCAGCAGCTTGGCAGGAATCGGGCAGTACTTC.

The V call is TRBV30, the J call TRBJ1-3; 8 positions match TRBD1. The length of the CDR3 is 11 residues. Germline assignment: CDR1 GTSNPN and CDR2 SVGIG (reference sequence). CDR3 amino acids: CATGQGNTIYF. The CDR3 bases are TGTGCAACCGGACAGGGCAACACCATATATTTT.

This clone is a singleton in its sample. The chain has TRBV6-5 and TRBJ1-2; TRBD1 might be the D (6 bases). V was pared by 0 bases and J by 8 bases, with 19 bases between. Per the germline V gene, CDR1 is MNHEY and CDR2 is SVGAGI. This CDR3 is 16 amino acids long. Here the CDR3 DNA reads TGTGCCAGCAGTTACTCGATAAGGGGGAGGGTTAGGGGCTACACCTTC. This codes for CASSYSIRGRVRGYTF.

This clone was detected a few times. J is TRBJ2-7 and V is TRBV10-1; D is ambiguous. The CDR3 covers 13 residues. Per germline, CDR1 WNHNN and CDR2 SYGVQD (reference sequence). V was clipped by 6 bases and J by 3 bases, with 12 bases between them. The CDR3 nucleotides are TGCGCCAGCAGACCCCTAGAAAACTACGAGCAGTACTTC. Protein: CASRPLENYEQYF.

V usage is TRBV5-1 and J usage is TRBJ2-2; no clear D gene. The CDR3 has 16 residues. CDR1 SGHRS and CDR2 YFSETQ come from the germline V gene. Trimming shortened V by 4 bases and J by 1 base, and 14 bases separated the two germline ends. As DNA, the CDR3 is TGCGCCAGCAGCCCCGGGTGGCCCCTGAACACCGGGGAGCTGTTTTTT. Its protein is CASSPGWPLNTGELFF.